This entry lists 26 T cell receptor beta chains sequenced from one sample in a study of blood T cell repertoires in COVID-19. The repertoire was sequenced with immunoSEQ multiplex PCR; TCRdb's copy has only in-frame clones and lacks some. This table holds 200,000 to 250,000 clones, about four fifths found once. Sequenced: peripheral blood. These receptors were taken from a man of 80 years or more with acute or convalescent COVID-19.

CDR3 region: CASSLLSRAGDQPQHF. CDR3 DNA sequence: TGTGCCAGCAGCCTACTCAGCCGGGCCGGGGATCAGCCCCAGCATTTT. The V gene is TRBV27, the J gene TRBJ1-5, with D hard to call. This CDR3 contains 16 residues. The V gene lost 6 bases and the J gene lost 5 bases, with 20 bases spanning the gap. Germline CDR1 reads MNHEY; CDR2 reads SMNVEV (reference sequence).

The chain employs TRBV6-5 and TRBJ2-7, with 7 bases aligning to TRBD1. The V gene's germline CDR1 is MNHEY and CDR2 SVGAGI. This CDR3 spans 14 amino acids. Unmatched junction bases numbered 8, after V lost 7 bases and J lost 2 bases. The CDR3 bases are TGTGCCAGCACCAAGACAGGGCCTCCCTACGAGCAGTACTTC. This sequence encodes CASTKTGPPYEQYF.

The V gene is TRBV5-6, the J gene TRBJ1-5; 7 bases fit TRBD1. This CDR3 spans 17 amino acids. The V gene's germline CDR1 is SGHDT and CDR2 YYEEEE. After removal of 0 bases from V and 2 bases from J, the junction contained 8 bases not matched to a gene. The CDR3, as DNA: TGTGCCAGCAGCTTGGTAGGGGGCGGGTTGGGCAATCAGCCCCAGCATTTT. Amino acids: CASSLVGGGLGNQPQHF.

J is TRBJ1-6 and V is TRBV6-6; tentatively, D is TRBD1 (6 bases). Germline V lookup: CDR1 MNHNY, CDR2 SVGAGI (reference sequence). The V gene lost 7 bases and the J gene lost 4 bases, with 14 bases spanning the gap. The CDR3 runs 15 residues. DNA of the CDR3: TGTGCCAGCACCAACAGGGATAAGTATAATTCACCCCTCCACTTT. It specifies CASTNRDKYNSPLHF.

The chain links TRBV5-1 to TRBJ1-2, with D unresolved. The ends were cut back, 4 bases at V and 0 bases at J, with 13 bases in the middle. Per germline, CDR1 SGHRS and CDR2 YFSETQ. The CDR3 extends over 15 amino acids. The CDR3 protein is CASSGLTRSNYGYTF. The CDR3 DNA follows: TGCGCCAGCAGCGGACTGACCCGCTCTAACTATGGCTACACCTTC.

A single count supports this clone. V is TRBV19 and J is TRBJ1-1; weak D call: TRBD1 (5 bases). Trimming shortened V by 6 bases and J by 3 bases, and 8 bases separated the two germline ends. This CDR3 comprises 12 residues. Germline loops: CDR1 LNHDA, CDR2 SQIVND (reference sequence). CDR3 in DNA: TGTGCCAGTAGGGGGGGATACACTGAAGCTTTCTTT. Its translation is CASRGGYTEAFF.

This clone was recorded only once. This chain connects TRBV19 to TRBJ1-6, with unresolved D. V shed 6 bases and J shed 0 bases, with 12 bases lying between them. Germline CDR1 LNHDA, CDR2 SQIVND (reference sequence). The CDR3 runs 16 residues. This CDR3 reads CASREFGLSYNSPLHF. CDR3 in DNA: TGTGCCAGTAGGGAATTTGGACTCTCCTATAATTCACCCCTCCACTTT.

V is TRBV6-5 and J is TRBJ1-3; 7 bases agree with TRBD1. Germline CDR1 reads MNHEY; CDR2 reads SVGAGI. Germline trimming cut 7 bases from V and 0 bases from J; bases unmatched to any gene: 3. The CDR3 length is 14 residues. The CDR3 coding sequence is TGTGCCAGCACCAGGGGGTTCTCTGGAAACACCATATATTTT. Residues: CASTRGFSGNTIYF.

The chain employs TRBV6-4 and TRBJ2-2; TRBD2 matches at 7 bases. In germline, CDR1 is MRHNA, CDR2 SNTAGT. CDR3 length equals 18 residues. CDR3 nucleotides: TGTGCAGCAGTGACTTCTAGCGGAAAAAGCCCGAACACCGGGGAGCTGTTTTTT. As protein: CAAVTSSGKSPNTGELFF.

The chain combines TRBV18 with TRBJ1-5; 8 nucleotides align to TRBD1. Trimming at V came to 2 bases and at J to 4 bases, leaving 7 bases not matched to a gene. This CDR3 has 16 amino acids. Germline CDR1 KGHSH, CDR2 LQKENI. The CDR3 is CASSPSTGGNNQPQHF. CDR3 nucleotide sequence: TGTGCCAGCTCACCAAGTACAGGGGGTAATAATCAGCCCCAGCATTTT.

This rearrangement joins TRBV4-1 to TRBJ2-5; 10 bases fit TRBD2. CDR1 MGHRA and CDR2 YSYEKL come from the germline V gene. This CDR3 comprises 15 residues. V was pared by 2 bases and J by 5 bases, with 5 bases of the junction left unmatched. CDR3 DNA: TGCGCCAGCAGCCAATTAGCGGGAGGAAGGGAGACCCAGTACTTC. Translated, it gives CASSQLAGGRETQYF.

In DNA form, the CDR3 reads TGTGCCAGCAGTCCCTGGGGGGACGAGGGCGAGCAGTACTTC. Amino acids: CASSPWGDEGEQYF. V and J are TRBV28 and TRBJ2-7, with a possible D match to TRBD2 (6 bases). Trimming stripped 5 bases from V and 6 bases from J, with 17 bases between. The CDR3 runs 14 residues. The germline V gene has CDR1 MDHEN and CDR2 SYDVKM.

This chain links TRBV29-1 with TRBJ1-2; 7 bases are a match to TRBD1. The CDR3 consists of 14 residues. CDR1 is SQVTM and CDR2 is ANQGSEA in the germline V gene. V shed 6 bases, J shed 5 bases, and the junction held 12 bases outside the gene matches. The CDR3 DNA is TGCAGCGTCCTCATAACAGGGGAAGGGTATGGCTACACCTTC. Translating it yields CSVLITGEGYGYTF.

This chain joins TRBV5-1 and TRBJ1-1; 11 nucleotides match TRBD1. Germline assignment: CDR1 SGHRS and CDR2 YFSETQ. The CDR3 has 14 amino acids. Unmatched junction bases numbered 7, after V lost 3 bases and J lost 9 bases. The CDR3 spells CASSSPGTGGKAFF. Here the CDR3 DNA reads TGCGCCAGCAGCTCCCCCGGGACAGGGGGAAAAGCTTTCTTT.

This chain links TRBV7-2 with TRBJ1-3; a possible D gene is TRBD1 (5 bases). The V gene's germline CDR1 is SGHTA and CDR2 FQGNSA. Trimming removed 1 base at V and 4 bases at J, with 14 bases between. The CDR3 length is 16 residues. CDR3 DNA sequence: TGTGCCAGCAGCTTAGTCCCGCCCGGGGGAGGAAACACCATATATTTT. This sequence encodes CASSLVPPGGGNTIYF.

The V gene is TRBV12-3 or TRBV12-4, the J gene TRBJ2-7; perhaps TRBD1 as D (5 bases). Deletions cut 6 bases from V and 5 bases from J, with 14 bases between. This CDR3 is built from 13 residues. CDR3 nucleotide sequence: TGTGCCAGCAGCTATTCAGGGCCGAACGAGCAGTACTTC. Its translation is CASSYSGPNEQYF.

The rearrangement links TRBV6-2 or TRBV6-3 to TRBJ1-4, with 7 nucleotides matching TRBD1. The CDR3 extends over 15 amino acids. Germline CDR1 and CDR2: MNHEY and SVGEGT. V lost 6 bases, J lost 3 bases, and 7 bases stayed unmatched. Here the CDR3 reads CASSSGGRANEKLFF. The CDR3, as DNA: TGTGCCAGCAGCTCAGGGGGTAGAGCTAATGAAAAACTGTTTTTT.

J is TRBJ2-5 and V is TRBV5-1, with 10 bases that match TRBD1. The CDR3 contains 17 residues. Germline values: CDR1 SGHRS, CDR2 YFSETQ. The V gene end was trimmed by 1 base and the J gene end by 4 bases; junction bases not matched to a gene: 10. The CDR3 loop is CASSLRQGAQAGETQYF. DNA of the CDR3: TGCGCCAGCAGCTTGAGACAGGGGGCTCAGGCAGGAGAGACCCAGTACTTC.

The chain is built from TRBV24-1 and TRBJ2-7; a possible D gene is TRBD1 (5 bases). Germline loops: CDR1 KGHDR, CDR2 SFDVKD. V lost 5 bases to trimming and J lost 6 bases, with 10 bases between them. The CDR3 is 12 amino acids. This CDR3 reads CATSGSGPEQYF. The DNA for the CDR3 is TGTGCCACCAGTGGTTCAGGGCCCGAGCAGTACTTC.

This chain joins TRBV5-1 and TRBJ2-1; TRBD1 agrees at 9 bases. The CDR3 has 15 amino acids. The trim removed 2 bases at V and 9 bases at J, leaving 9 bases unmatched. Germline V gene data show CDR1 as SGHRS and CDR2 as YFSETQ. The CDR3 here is CASSLQQGAITEQFF. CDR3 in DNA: TGCGCCAGCAGCTTACAACAGGGGGCCATCACTGAGCAGTTCTTC.

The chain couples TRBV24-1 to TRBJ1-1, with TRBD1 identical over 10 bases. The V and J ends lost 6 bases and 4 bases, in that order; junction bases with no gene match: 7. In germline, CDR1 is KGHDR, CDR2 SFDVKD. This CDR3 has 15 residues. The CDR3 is CATSTGTGVGTEAFF. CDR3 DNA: TGTGCCACCAGTACCGGGACAGGGGTAGGCACTGAAGCTTTCTTT.

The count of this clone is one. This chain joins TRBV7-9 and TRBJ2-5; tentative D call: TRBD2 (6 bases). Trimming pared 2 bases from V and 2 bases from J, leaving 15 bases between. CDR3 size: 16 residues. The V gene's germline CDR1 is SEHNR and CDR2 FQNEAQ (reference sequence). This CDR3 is CASSLSATGEQETQYF. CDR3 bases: TGTGCCAGCAGCTTATCGGCTACGGGGGAACAAGAGACCCAGTACTTC.

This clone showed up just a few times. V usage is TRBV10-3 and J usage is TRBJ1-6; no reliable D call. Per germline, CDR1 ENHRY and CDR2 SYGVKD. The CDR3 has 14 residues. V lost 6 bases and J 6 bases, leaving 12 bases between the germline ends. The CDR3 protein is CAIRTGSFNSPLHF. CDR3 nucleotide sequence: TGTGCCATCAGGACCGGGAGTTTTAATTCACCCCTCCACTTT.

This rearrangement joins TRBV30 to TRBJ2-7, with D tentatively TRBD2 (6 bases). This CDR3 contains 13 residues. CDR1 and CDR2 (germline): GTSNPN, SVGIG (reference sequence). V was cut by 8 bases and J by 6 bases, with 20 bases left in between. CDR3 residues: CAGSHVEGSEQYF. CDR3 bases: TGTGCCGGATCACACGTGGAGGGGTCCGAGCAGTACTTC.

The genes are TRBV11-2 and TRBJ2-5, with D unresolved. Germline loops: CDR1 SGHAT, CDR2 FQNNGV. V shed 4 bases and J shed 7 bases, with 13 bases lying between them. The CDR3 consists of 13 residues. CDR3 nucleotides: TGTGCCAGCAGCTACGCACTTCTAGGGACCCAGTACTTC. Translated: CASSYALLGTQYF. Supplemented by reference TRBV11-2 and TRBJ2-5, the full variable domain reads EAGVAQSPRYKIIEKRQSVAFWCNPISGHATLYWYQQILGQGPKLLIQFQNNGVVDDSQLPKDRFSAERLKGVDSTLKIQPAKLEDSAVYLCASSYALLGTQYFGPGTRLLVL.

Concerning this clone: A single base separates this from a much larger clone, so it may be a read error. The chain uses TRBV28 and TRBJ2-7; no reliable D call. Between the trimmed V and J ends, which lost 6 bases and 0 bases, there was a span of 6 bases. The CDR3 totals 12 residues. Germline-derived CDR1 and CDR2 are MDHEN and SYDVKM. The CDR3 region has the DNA TGTGCCAGCAGCTCTAGCTCCTACGAGCAGTACTTC. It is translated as CASSSSSYEQYF.